This TCR beta chain is from a study of T cells after yellow fever vaccination. Study-wide points: The CD4 compartment and the CD8 compartment contained a small share of clonotypes in common.

To note about this clonotype: What it binds is not known.

TCRdb called the 5' RACE reads again in MiXCR, with one record for every CDR3 protein. Among 100,000 to 150,000 distinct CDR3 sequences listed, almost 9% were seen once. In germline, CDR1 is LGHNA, CDR2 YSLEER. V was clipped by 0 bases and J by 0 bases, with 8 bases between them. There are 15 residues in the CDR3. The genes are TRBV4-3 and TRBJ1-1; D remains ambiguous. This specimen consisted of CD8+ T cells sorted from PBMCs, obtained on the day of the yellow fever booster vaccination. The receptor comes from a young man who received the YFV17D yellow fever vaccine. CDR3 coding DNA: TGCGCCAGCAGCCAAGATTGGTTGATGAACACTGAAGCTTTCTTT. The encoded protein is CASSQDWLMNTEAFF.